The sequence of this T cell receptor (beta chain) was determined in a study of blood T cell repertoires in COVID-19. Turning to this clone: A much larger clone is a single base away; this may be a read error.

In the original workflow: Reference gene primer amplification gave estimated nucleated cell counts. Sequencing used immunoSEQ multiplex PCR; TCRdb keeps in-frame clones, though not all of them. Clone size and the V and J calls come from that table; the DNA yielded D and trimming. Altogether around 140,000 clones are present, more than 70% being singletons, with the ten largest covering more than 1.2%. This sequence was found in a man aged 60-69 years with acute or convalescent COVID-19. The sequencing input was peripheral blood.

The DNA of the CDR3 is TGTGCCAGCAGGACAGGACTGAACACTGAAGCTTTCTTT. Translating it yields CASRTGLNTEAFF. V and J are TRBV2 and TRBJ1-1, with D possibly TRBD1 on 6 matching bases. Germline V gene lookup returns CDR1 SNHLY and CDR2 FYNNEI. Trimming stripped 6 bases from V and 0 bases from J, with 8 bases between. CDR3 size: 13 residues.